There are a few counts of the clone carrying this TCR beta chain. Its matching antigen is unknown. Healthy adults negative for HIV, lacking recent acute infections or vaccinations, served as donors. The data are from a study of shared clonotypes between healthy human individuals. Whole-study context: Per-donor plates numbered three CD4 naive, three CD4 memory, two CD8 naive and one CD8 memory. Study-level results: Larger richness was generally estimated for naive than memory subsets. Since donors were few, the genetic and exposure-history diversity represented was limited.

Libraries were prepared by immunoSEQ multiplex PCR; TCRdb keeps only in-frame clonotypes and omits some of them. The sample consists of some 1 million clones, under 80% of them appearing once. Sequencing was performed on memory CD4+ T cells sorted from blood. Subset noted: CD45RA-negative fraction. The source of this sequence is a man between 18 and 35 years old in good health.

DNA of the CDR3: TGTGCCAGCAGCTTGGGACAGGGTGGGTCGGTCTCACCCCTCCACTTT. It specifies CASSLGQGGSVSPLHF. The chain recombines TRBV7-2 with TRBJ1-6; TRBD1 agrees at 9 bases. The germline V gene has CDR1 SGHTA and CDR2 FQGNSA. V was pared by 3 bases and J by 10 bases, with 10 bases of the junction left unmatched. This CDR3 spans 16 amino acids.